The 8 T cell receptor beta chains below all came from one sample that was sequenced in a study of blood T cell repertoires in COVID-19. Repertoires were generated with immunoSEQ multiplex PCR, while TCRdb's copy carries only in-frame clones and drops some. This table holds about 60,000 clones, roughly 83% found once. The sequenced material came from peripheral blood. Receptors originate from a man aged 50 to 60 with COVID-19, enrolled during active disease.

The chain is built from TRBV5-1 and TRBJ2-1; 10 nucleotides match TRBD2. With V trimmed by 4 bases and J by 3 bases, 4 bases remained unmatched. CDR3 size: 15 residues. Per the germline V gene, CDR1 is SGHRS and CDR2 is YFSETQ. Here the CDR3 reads CASSPSGSDYNEQFF. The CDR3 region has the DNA TGCGCCAGCAGCCCTAGCGGGAGCGACTACAATGAGCAGTTCTTC. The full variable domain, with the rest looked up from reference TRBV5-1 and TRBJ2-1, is KAGVTQTPRYLIKTRGQQVTLSCSPISGHRSVSWYQQTPGQGLQFLFEYFSETQRNKGNFPGRFSGRQFSNSRSEMNVSTLELGDSALYLCASSPSGSDYNEQFFGPGTRLTVL.

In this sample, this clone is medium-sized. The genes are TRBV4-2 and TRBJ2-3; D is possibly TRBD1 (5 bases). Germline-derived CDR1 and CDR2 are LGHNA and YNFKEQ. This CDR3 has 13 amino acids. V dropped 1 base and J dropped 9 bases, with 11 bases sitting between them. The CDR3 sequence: CASSQGDQGTQYF. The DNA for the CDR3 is TGTGCCAGCAGCCAAGGAGACCAGGGAACGCAGTATTTT.

For the CDR3, the DNA is TGTGCCAGTACCCTGAGGAGCGGTGCGACAGATACGCAGTATTTT. As protein: CASTLRSGATDTQYF. The chain joins TRBV19 to TRBJ2-3, with D perhaps TRBD2 (5 bases). The CDR3 covers 15 residues. Germline V gene lookup returns CDR1 LNHDA and CDR2 SQIVND (reference sequence). V dropped 7 bases and J dropped 3 bases, with 17 bases sitting between them.

The CDR3 reads CASSPGTTRGETQYF. The CDR3 DNA reads TGTGCCAGCAGTCCCGGGACTACGAGGGGAGAGACCCAGTACTTC. The chain joins TRBV6-5 to TRBJ2-5; TRBD2 aligns across 7 bases. J lost 4 bases, V lost 5 bases, and 10 bases had no gene match. The CDR3 contains 15 residues. From germline, CDR1 is MNHEY and CDR2 SVGAGI.

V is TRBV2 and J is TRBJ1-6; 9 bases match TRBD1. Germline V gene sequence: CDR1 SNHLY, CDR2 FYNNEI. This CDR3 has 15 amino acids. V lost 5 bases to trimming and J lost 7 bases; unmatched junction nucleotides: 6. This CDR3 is CASSPGTGRNSPLHF. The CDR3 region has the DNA TGTGCCAGCAGTCCTGGGACAGGGAGAAATTCACCCCTCCACTTT. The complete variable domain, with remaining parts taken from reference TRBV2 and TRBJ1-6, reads EPEVTQTPSHQVTQMGQEVILRCVPISNHLYFYWYRQILGQKVEFLVSFYNNEISEKSEIFDDQFSVERPDGSNFTLKIRSTKLEDSAMYFCASSPGTGRNSPLHFGNGTRLTVT.

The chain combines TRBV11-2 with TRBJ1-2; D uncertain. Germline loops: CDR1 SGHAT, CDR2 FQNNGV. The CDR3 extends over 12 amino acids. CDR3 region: CSSVGGDYGYTF. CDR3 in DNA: TGTTCATCCGTCGGCGGTGACTATGGCTACACCTTC.

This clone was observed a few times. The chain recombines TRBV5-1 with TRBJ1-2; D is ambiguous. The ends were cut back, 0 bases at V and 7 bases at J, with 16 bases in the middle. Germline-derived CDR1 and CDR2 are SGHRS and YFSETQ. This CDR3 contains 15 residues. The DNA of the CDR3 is TGCGCCAGCAGCTTGGCCGGTGATTCGTCGTCTGGCTACACCTTC. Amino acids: CASSLAGDSSSGYTF.

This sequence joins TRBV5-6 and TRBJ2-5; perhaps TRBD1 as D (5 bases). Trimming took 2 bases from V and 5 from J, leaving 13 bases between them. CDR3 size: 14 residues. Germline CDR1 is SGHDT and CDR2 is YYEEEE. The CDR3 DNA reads TGTGCCAGCAGCTTATATGGGGCTCGGGAGACCCAGTACTTC. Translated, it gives CASSLYGARETQYF.